One sample yielded the 8 T cell receptor beta chains listed below, sequenced in a study of cytomegalovirus exposure and HLA in healthy donors. Vbeta (60) and Jbeta (13) primers were used in the PCR. Some clones are missing from TCRdb's copy, which holds only in-frame ones; the method was immunoSEQ multiplex PCR. The sample lists roughly 140,000 clones, around 77% occurring once. The sample was PBMCs. The source is a woman aged 50 to 65 in good health and CMV-seronegative.

The chain recombines TRBV7-2 with TRBJ2-7, with D maybe TRBD1 (5 bases). With 5 bases removed from V and 3 bases from J, the gap between germline ends came to 17 bases. This CDR3 has 15 amino acids. CDR1 and CDR2 from the germline V gene are SGHTA and FQGNSA. The CDR3 protein is CASSPPAGWVYEQYF. CDR3 nucleotides: TGTGCCAGCAGCCCCCCAGCAGGGTGGGTCTACGAGCAGTACTTC. Using reference TRBV7-2 and TRBJ2-7 for the parts outside the CDR3, the full variable domain is GAGVSQSPSNKVTEKGKDVELRCDPISGHTALYWYRQSLGQGLEFLIYFQGNSAPDKSGLPSDRFSAERTGGSVSTLTIQRTQQEDSAVYLCASSPPAGWVYEQYFGPGTRLTVT.

The chain carries TRBV19 and TRBJ1-4, with 8 nucleotides matching TRBD1. The CDR3 contains 14 residues. The trim removed 4 bases at V and 7 bases at J, leaving 5 bases unmatched. Germline-derived CDR1 and CDR2 are LNHDA and SQIVND (reference sequence). CDR3 nucleotide sequence: TGTGCCAGTAGTACGCGGACAGGGCGTGAAAAACTGTTTTTT. This encodes CASSTRTGREKLFF.

The rearrangement uses TRBV29-1 and TRBJ2-3; TRBD2 matches at 7 bases. The length of the CDR3 is 16 residues. J lost 5 bases, V lost 1 base, and 12 bases had no gene match. Germline values: CDR1 SQVTM, CDR2 ANQGSEA. The CDR3 DNA reads as TGCAGCGTTGAAGGACAAAGCGGGGACCGAGGAGATACGCAGTATTTT. As protein: CSVEGQSGDRGDTQYF.

This clone was counted once. The V call is TRBV2, the J call TRBJ1-1; D gene uncertain. The germline V gene has CDR1 SNHLY and CDR2 FYNNEI. Trimming removed 10 bases from V and 1 base from J, with 16 bases in between. This CDR3 spans 14 amino acids. CDR3 amino acids: CATYSGLANTEAFF. The CDR3 DNA is TGTGCCACCTACTCGGGATTGGCGAACACTGAAGCTTTCTTT.

This chain joins TRBV28 and TRBJ1-2; possible D gene TRBD1, 5 bases. The CDR3 sequence is 17 residues long. Trimming pared 10 bases from V and 1 base from J, leaving 25 bases between. The germline V gene encodes CDR1 MDHEN and CDR2 SYDVKM. The CDR3 here is CAIKGQELTPINYGYTF. Written as DNA, the CDR3 is TGTGCCATTAAGGGGCAGGAATTGACCCCGATTAACTATGGCTACACCTTC.

V gene TRBV6-4 combines with J gene TRBJ1-6, with 7 bases lining up with TRBD1. Trimming at V came to 10 bases and at J to 0 bases, leaving 9 bases not matched to a gene. The CDR3 is made up of 16 amino acids. From germline, CDR1 is MRHNA and CDR2 SNTAGT. The CDR3 sequence: CATPYRDSSYNSPLHF. CDR3 coding DNA: TGTGCCACCCCGTACAGGGACAGCTCCTATAATTCACCCCTCCACTTT.

The chain's CDR3 is CSAPGLGTGNTIYF. DNA of the CDR3: TGCAGCGCACCGGGACTGGGAACTGGAAACACCATATATTTT. The chain joins TRBV29-1 to TRBJ1-3; maybe TRBD1 (5 bases). Trimming stripped 7 bases from V and 2 bases from J, with 15 bases between. The germline V gene has CDR1 SQVTM and CDR2 ANQGSEA. The CDR3 is made up of 14 amino acids.

The V gene is TRBV18, the J gene TRBJ2-3; D possibly corresponds to TRBD1 (6 bases). Germline V lookup: CDR1 KGHSH, CDR2 LQKENI. Deletions cut 5 bases from V and 0 bases from J, with 12 bases between. This CDR3 contains 15 residues. The CDR3 DNA follows: TGTGCCAGCTCATCCGACAGGTTTAGCACAGATACGCAGTATTTT. This translates into CASSSDRFSTDTQYF.